The 30 T cell receptor beta chains below all came from one sample that was sequenced in a study of cytomegalovirus exposure and HLA in healthy donors. PCR was performed using 60 Vbeta and 13 Jbeta primers. Produced via immunoSEQ multiplex PCR; TCRdb's table is partial and in-frame only. Of 150,000 to 200,000 clones in the sample, about 81% were seen once. The sequenced material came from PBMCs. The receptors derive from a woman aged 45-65 years in good health and CMV-seropositive.

The rearrangement links TRBV7-3 to TRBJ2-2, with a weak D call TRBD1 (5 bases). Trimming removed 2 bases at V and 2 bases at J, with 6 bases between. The CDR3 loop spans 14 amino acids. Germline loops: CDR1 SGHTA, CDR2 FQGTGA. As DNA, the CDR3 is TGTGCCAGCAGCTTAGACAGAAACACCGGGGAGCTGTTTTTT. Translating it yields CASSLDRNTGELFF.

The J gene is TRBJ2-1, the V gene TRBV30, with 11 bases that match TRBD2. Germline assignment: CDR1 GTSNPN and CDR2 SVGIG (reference sequence). This CDR3 is built from 16 residues. J was trimmed by 2 bases and V by 3 bases; bases with no gene match: 6. The CDR3 sequence: CAWSGGSGGAYNEQFF. The CDR3, as DNA: TGTGCCTGGAGCGGGGGTAGCGGGGGGGCCTACAATGAGCAGTTCTTC.

This chain joins TRBV21-1 and TRBJ2-1; the table assigns TRBD2, which was not confirmed against the DNA. TRBV21-1 is recorded as a pseudogene. The CDR3 loop spans 14 amino acids. The DNA of the CDR3 is TGTGCCAGCAGCAAAGGGCTGAGGTACAATGAGCAGTTCTTC. Protein: CASSKGLRYNEQFF.

J is TRBJ2-3 and V is TRBV2; weak D call: TRBD1 (5 bases). The germline gives CDR1 SNHLY, CDR2 FYNNEI. The V end was cut by 3 bases, the J end by 2 bases, with 6 bases between. This CDR3 is built from 13 residues. CDR3 loop: CASSDRDTDTQYF. Written as DNA, the CDR3 is TGTGCCAGCAGTGACAGGGACACAGATACGCAGTATTTT.

This clone was picked up a small number of times. J is TRBJ1-2 and V is TRBV6-1; tentative D call: TRBD1 (6 bases). Germline CDR1 reads MNHNS; CDR2 reads SASEGT. The CDR3 extends over 14 amino acids. V was trimmed by 8 bases and J by 1 base, leaving 14 bases between them. CDR3 sequence reads: CASPAGDNNYGYTF. The CDR3, as DNA: TGTGCCAGCCCGGCGGGGGACAATAACTATGGCTACACCTTC.

This chain connects TRBV6-1 to TRBJ2-4; TRBD2 agrees at 8 bases. The trim removed 2 bases at V and 3 bases at J, leaving 9 bases unmatched. Germline V gene sequence: CDR1 MNHNS, CDR2 SASEGT. The CDR3 has 17 amino acids. The CDR3, as DNA: TGTGCCAGCAGTGAACGGGGGGGCGAGGTCCGCAAAAACATTCAGTACTTC. Its protein product is CASSERGGEVRKNIQYF.

The genes are TRBV7-3 and TRBJ2-3; no clear D. V was trimmed by 3 bases and J by 2 bases, leaving 12 bases between them. CDR1 is SGHTA and CDR2 is FQGTGA in the germline V gene. The CDR3 has 15 amino acids. In DNA, the CDR3 is TGTGCCAGCAGCTTGGGTGTACGGGTCACAGATACGCAGTATTTT. Its translation is CASSLGVRVTDTQYF.

This clone was seen a handful of times. The rearrangement links TRBV6-6 to TRBJ1-5; D is unresolved. In germline, CDR1 is MNHNY, CDR2 SVGAGI (reference sequence). The CDR3 loop spans 16 amino acids. The ends were cut back, 6 bases at V and 3 bases at J, with 18 bases in the middle. The CDR3 DNA reads TGTGCCAGCAGCAATTCGCCCGAGGCAATCAATCAGCCCCAGCATTTT. Amino acid sequence: CASSNSPEAINQPQHF.

The rearrangement links TRBV5-5 to TRBJ2-3; 9 nucleotides align to TRBD1. CDR3 length: 16 amino acids. Germline values: CDR1 SGHKS, CDR2 YYEKEE (reference sequence). The J segment lost 6 bases and the V segment lost 2 bases, leaving 10 bases of the junction unmatched. This CDR3 reads CASSFPLGQGDDTQYF. The DNA of the CDR3 is TGTGCCAGCAGCTTTCCCTTGGGACAGGGTGACGATACGCAGTATTTT.

The CDR3 nucleotides are TGTGCCAGCAGCTCCCCCCCCGGAGCCCAAGAGACCCAGTACTTC. This encodes CASSSPPGAQETQYF. The genes are TRBV11-2 and TRBJ2-5; D call uncertain. Germline-derived CDR1 and CDR2 are SGHAT and FQNNGV. The CDR3 length is 15 residues. V was clipped by 4 bases and J by 1 base, with 13 bases between them.

V is TRBV5-1 and J is TRBJ2-7; 9 bases agree with TRBD2. V shed 7 bases, J shed 7 bases, and the junction held 12 bases outside the gene matches. Germline CDR1 is SGHRS and CDR2 is YFSETQ. This CDR3 contains 14 residues. The CDR3 region is CASALGGGAREQYF. In DNA form, the CDR3 reads TGCGCCAGCGCCCTAGGCGGGGGGGCGAGAGAGCAGTACTTC. The variable domain in full, with the rest retrieved from reference TRBV5-1 and TRBJ2-7, is KAGVTQTPRYLIKTRGQQVTLSCSPISGHRSVSWYQQTPGQGLQFLFEYFSETQRNKGNFPGRFSGRQFSNSRSEMNVSTLELGDSALYLCASALGGGAREQYFGPGTRLTVT.

This sequence joins TRBV5-1 and TRBJ1-6; 7 bases fit TRBD1. The ends lost 0 bases at V and 9 bases at J; junction bases unmatched: 3. The CDR3 totals 14 residues. The germline V gene has CDR1 SGHRS and CDR2 YFSETQ. Here the CDR3 reads CASSLDRGGSPLHF. The CDR3 region has the DNA TGCGCCAGCAGCTTGGACAGGGGAGGTTCACCCCTCCACTTT.

This clone was seen only once. This chain connects TRBV5-1 to TRBJ2-5, with D possibly matching TRBD2 (7 bases). Germline V gene lookup returns CDR1 SGHRS and CDR2 YFSETQ. The V end was cut by 3 bases, the J end by 4 bases, with 19 bases between. This CDR3 region has 16 residues. CDR3 in amino acids: CASSWGGATGTETQYF. The CDR3 nucleotides read TGCGCCAGCAGCTGGGGGGGGGCCACAGGGACAGAGACCCAGTACTTC.

V is TRBV6-1 and J is TRBJ1-2; D uncertain. This CDR3 is built from 16 residues. V lost 2 bases, J lost 3 bases, and 16 bases lay in between. Germline V lookup: CDR1 MNHNS, CDR2 SASEGT. Written as DNA, the CDR3 is TGTGCCAGCAGTGAAAAGGTTGGAGGCTGGGACTATGGCTACACCTTC. Encoded protein: CASSEKVGGWDYGYTF.

In nucleotides, the CDR3 is TGCGCCAGCAGCCCACAGCCCCAGGATGGCTACACCTTC. The encoded protein is CASSPQPQDGYTF. The chain couples TRBV4-1 to TRBJ1-2; unclear D gene. Germline lookup yields CDR1 MGHRA and CDR2 YSYEKL. V lost 4 bases to trimming and J lost 6 bases, with 12 bases between them. This CDR3 comprises 13 residues.

J is TRBJ1-1 and V is TRBV30; weak D call: TRBD1 (5 bases). CDR1 is GTSNPN, CDR2 SVGIG, per germline (reference sequence). V was shortened by 3 bases and J by 3 bases, with 11 bases between the two germline ends. This CDR3 has 13 residues. For the CDR3, the DNA is TGTGCCTGGAGAGGGGCACTGGACACTGAAGCTTTCTTT. Translation gives CAWRGALDTEAFF. The full variable domain, completed using reference TRBV30 and TRBJ1-1, is SQTIHQWPATLVQPVGSPLSLECTVEGTSNPNLYWYRQAAGRGLQLLFYSVGIGQISSEVPQNLSASRPQDRQFILSSKKLLLSDSGFYLCAWRGALDTEAFFGQGTRLTVV.

This sequence joins TRBV7-9 and TRBJ1-2; D is possibly TRBD1 (5 bases). CDR1 and CDR2 from the germline V gene are SEHNR and FQNEAQ (reference sequence). V lost 5 bases and J 4 bases, leaving 11 bases between the germline ends. This CDR3 has 13 residues. The CDR3 loop reads CASSLLGGYGYTF. In DNA form, the CDR3 reads TGTGCCAGCAGCCTTCTGGGGGGCTATGGCTACACCTTC.

The rearrangement uses TRBV20-1 and TRBJ2-7, with a tentative D call TRBD2 (5 bases). The germline gives CDR1 DFQATT, CDR2 SNEGSKA (reference sequence). CDR3 length: 11 amino acids. The V and J ends lost 6 bases and 7 bases respectively, with 13 bases between them. CDR3 in DNA: TGCAGTGCCCAGAGGACGGGAGAGCAGTACTTC. This gives the protein CSAQRTGEQYF.

There are a few counts of this clone. The gene calls are TRBV9 and TRBJ2-3; D perhaps matches TRBD2 (7 bases). With 2 bases removed from V and 2 bases from J, the gap between germline ends came to 15 bases. CDR1 SGDLS and CDR2 YYNGEE come from the germline V gene. The CDR3 runs to 16 residues. CDR3 DNA sequence: TGTGCCAGCAGCGTTGCTGAGGGGGGGGACACAGATACGCAGTATTTT. Translating gives CASSVAEGGDTDTQYF.

Note on this clone: Within the sample, other DNA sequences also encode this same CDR3. The V and J genes are TRBV2 and TRBJ1-2; 7 positions match TRBD1. This CDR3 spans 15 amino acids. Germline-derived CDR1 and CDR2 are SNHLY and FYNNEI. V dropped 5 bases and J dropped 2; count of bases not matched to a gene: 8. CDR3 in DNA: TGTGCCAGCAGTCCACTAGGGACAGAAAACTATGGCTACACCTTC. It translates to CASSPLGTENYGYTF.

The gene calls are TRBV19 and TRBJ1-1, with D uncertain. V lost 3 bases and J lost 3, with 14 bases in between. CDR3 length: 15 residues. The germline V gene encodes CDR1 LNHDA and CDR2 SQIVND (reference sequence). CDR3 sequence reads: CASSISMWRDTEAFF. Here the CDR3 DNA reads TGTGCCAGTAGTATTTCCATGTGGAGGGACACTGAAGCTTTCTTT.

The chain uses TRBV2 and TRBJ1-2, with D possibly matching TRBD1 (5 bases). V was shortened by 2 bases and J by 14 bases, with 24 bases between the two germline ends. The length of the CDR3 is 15 residues. Per germline, CDR1 SNHLY and CDR2 FYNNEI. The CDR3 region is CASSENVARALRGTF. In DNA, the CDR3 is TGTGCCAGCAGTGAAAACGTGGCCAGGGCCCTGAGAGGTACCTTC. Full variable domain (rest looked up from reference TRBV2 and TRBJ1-2): EPEVTQTPSHQVTQMGQEVILRCVPISNHLYFYWYRQILGQKVEFLVSFYNNEISEKSEIFDDQFSVERPDGSNFTLKIRSTKLEDSAMYFCASSENVARALRGTFGSGTRLTVV.

The sample holds a few counts of this clone. The chain employs TRBV28 and TRBJ2-1, with TRBD2 matching over 13 bases. Trimming cost V 6 bases and J 6 bases; bases outside gene matches: 5. The CDR3 has 15 amino acids. The germline V gene encodes CDR1 MDHEN and CDR2 SYDVKM. The CDR3 reads CASRTLAGGSNEQFF. For the CDR3, the DNA is TGTGCCAGCAGAACACTAGCGGGGGGGTCCAATGAGCAGTTCTTC.

The chain is built from TRBV5-1 and TRBJ1-4, with D unresolved. The V end lost 0 bases, the J end lost 0 bases, and 6 bases lay between the germline ends. CDR3 length: 15 amino acids. The germline V gene encodes CDR1 SGHRS and CDR2 YFSETQ. The chain's CDR3 is CASSLGPSTNEKLFF. CDR3 sequence (DNA): TGCGCCAGCAGCTTGGGGCCATCAACTAATGAAAAACTGTTTTTT.

The chain has TRBV5-1 and TRBJ2-5, with 8 bases that match TRBD1. The germline gives CDR1 SGHRS, CDR2 YFSETQ. With V trimmed by 4 bases and J by 2 bases, 10 bases remained unmatched. This CDR3 region has 16 residues. The DNA for the CDR3 is TGCGCCAGCAGCCCAACCCGACAGGGGCAGCAAGAGACCCAGTACTTC. Its protein is CASSPTRQGQQETQYF.

In this sample, this clone turned up once. This chain connects TRBV2 to TRBJ2-1; possibly TRBD2 for D (5 bases). Germline V gene data show CDR1 as SNHLY and CDR2 as FYNNEI. V lost 4 bases and J lost 8, with 18 bases in between. The CDR3 has 15 amino acids. This chain's CDR3 is CASSATLTRFHEQFF. In nucleotides, the CDR3 is TGTGCCAGCAGTGCGACTCTTACTAGGTTCCATGAGCAGTTCTTC.

The genes are TRBV2 and TRBJ2-5; D gene uncertain. Trimming shortened V by 2 bases and J by 5 bases, and 15 bases separated the two germline ends. Germline V gene data show CDR1 as SNHLY and CDR2 as FYNNEI. CDR3 size: 15 residues. This chain's CDR3 is CASSEIGPSFETQYF. CDR3 nucleotides: TGTGCCAGCAGTGAAATTGGCCCATCCTTTGAGACCCAGTACTTC.

The V and J genes are TRBV6-1 and TRBJ2-1; D unresolved. This CDR3 spans 13 amino acids. V was shortened by 1 base and J by 4 bases, with 5 bases between the two germline ends. Germline V gene data show CDR1 as MNHNS and CDR2 as SASEGT. The CDR3 nucleotides are TGTGCCAGCAGTGAAGGCGTTTACAATGAGCAGTTCTTC. This codes for CASSEGVYNEQFF.

This clone was counted a single time. V gene TRBV6-1 combines with J gene TRBJ1-5; D unclear. CDR3 length equals 14 residues. Germline CDR1 and CDR2: MNHNS and SASEGT. Trimming removed 5 bases at V and 0 bases at J, with 8 bases between. CDR3: CASSSGVSNQPQHF. CDR3 nucleotide sequence: TGTGCCAGCAGTTCAGGCGTTAGCAATCAGCCCCAGCATTTT.

CDR3 in amino acids: CASSRTDRENIQYF. CDR3 DNA: TGTGCCAGCAGCCGTACCGACAGGGAGAACATTCAGTACTTC. The gene calls are TRBV7-9 and TRBJ2-4; TRBD1 matches at 7 bases. The CDR3 is made up of 14 amino acids. The germline gives CDR1 SEHNR, CDR2 FQNEAQ (reference sequence). V trimming: 5 bases; J trimming: 7 bases; junction bases outside the gene matches: 8.